The 6 T cell receptor beta chains presented below share a single source sample, sequenced in a study of blood T cell repertoires in COVID-19. This table comes from immunoSEQ multiplex PCR, and its TCRdb copy is limited to in-frame clones, with some not included. The data hold over 80,000 clones, with around nine tenths observed a single time. The sequenced material came from peripheral blood. These receptors were collected from a man between 60 and 75 years old with acute or convalescent COVID-19.

This chain joins TRBV2 and TRBJ1-6; 8 bases align to TRBD1. CDR3 length: 15 residues. V shed 7 bases, J shed 8 bases, and the junction held 10 bases outside the gene matches. Germline values: CDR1 SNHLY, CDR2 FYNNEI. CDR3: CASTGTGTGDSPLHF. CDR3 bases: TGTGCCAGCACAGGAACCGGGACAGGCGATTCACCCCTCCACTTT.

V and J are TRBV7-8 and TRBJ1-5; TRBD1 matches at 8 bases. Trimming removed 3 bases from V and 5 bases from J; junction bases left unmatched: 6. The CDR3 length is 15 residues. Germline V CDR1 and CDR2: SGHVS, FQNEAQ. The CDR3 region is CASSLGTGLDQPQHF. CDR3 DNA: TGTGCCAGCAGCTTGGGGACAGGCTTGGATCAGCCCCAGCATTTT.

The chain recombines TRBV3-1 (or the pseudogene TRBV3-2) with TRBJ2-2; D ambiguous. Trimming shortened V by 3 bases and J by 4 bases, and 9 bases separated the two germline ends. The CDR3 runs to 14 residues. CDR1 is LGHDT, CDR2 YNNKEL, per germline (reference sequence). The CDR3 nucleotides read TGTGCCAGCAGCCAGATCCGGTCCACCGGGGAGCTGTTTTTT. The encoded protein is CASSQIRSTGELFF.

The V and J genes are TRBV12-3 or TRBV12-4 and TRBJ1-1, with no clear D. V shed 7 bases and J shed 1 base, with 10 bases lying between them. This CDR3 is 13 amino acids long. DNA for the CDR3: TGTGCCAGCACCCCATCAGAGAACACTGAAGCTTTCTTT. Protein: CASTPSENTEAFF.

In this sample, this clone turned up once. The CDR3 here is CASSQQSGETNEKLFF. The CDR3 region has the DNA TGTGCCAGCAGTCAACAAAGCGGGGAAACTAATGAAAAACTGTTTTTT. The chain is built from TRBV2 and TRBJ1-4; D call uncertain. Trimming left V 5 bases short and J 1 base short, with 14 bases between. This CDR3 is 16 amino acids long. Germline V gene lookup returns CDR1 SNHLY and CDR2 FYNNEI. Using reference TRBV2 and TRBJ1-4 for the parts outside the CDR3, the full variable domain is EPEVTQTPSHQVTQMGQEVILRCVPISNHLYFYWYRQILGQKVEFLVSFYNNEISEKSEIFDDQFSVERPDGSNFTLKIRSTKLEDSAMYFCASSQQSGETNEKLFFGSGTQLSVL.

The chain couples TRBV7-8 to TRBJ2-6, with 9 bases aligning to TRBD1. The CDR3 loop spans 18 amino acids. CDR1 and CDR2 from the germline V gene are SGHVS and FQNEAQ. Trimming cost V 5 bases and J 4 bases; bases outside gene matches: 12. The DNA for the CDR3 is TGTGCCAGCAGCGCAGGACAGGGGCTCCCTACGGGGGCCAACGTCCTGACTTTC. This codes for CASSAGQGLPTGANVLTF.